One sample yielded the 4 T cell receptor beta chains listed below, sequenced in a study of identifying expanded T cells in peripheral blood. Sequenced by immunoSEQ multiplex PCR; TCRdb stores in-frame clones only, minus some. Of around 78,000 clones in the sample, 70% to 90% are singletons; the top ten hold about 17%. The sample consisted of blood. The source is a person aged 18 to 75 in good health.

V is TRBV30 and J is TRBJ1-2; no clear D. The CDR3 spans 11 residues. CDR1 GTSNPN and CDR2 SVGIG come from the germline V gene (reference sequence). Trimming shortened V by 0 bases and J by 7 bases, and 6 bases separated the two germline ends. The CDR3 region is CAWSVRAGYTF. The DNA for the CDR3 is TGTGCCTGGAGTGTACGGGCTGGCTACACCTTC.

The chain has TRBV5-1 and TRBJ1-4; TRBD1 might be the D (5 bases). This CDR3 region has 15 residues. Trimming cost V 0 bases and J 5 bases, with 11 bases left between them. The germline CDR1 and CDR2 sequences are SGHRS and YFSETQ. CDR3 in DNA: TGCGCCAGCAGCTTGGTTGGGGGAGTAAATGAAAAACTGTTTTTT. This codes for CASSLVGGVNEKLFF.

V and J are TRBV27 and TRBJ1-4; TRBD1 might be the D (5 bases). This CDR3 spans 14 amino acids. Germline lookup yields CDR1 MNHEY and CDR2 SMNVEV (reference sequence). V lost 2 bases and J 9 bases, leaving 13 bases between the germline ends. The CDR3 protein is CASSLGLEGKKLFF. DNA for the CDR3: TGTGCCAGCAGTTTAGGTCTCGAGGGGAAAAAACTGTTTTTT. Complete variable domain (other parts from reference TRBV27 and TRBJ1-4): EAQVTQNPRYLITVTGKKLTVTCSQNMNHEYMSWYRQDPGLGLRQIYYSMNVEVTDKGDVPEGYKVSRKEKRNFPLILESPSPNQTSLYFCASSLGLEGKKLFFGSGTQLSVL.

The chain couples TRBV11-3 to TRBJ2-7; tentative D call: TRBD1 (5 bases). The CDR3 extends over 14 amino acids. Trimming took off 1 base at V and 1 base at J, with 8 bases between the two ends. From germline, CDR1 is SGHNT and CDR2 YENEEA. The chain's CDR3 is CASSLVGASYEQYF. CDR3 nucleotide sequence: TGTGCCAGCAGCTTAGTTGGGGCTTCCTACGAGCAGTACTTC.